One T cell receptor beta chain is described in this entry. Within the sample, other DNA sequences also encode this same CDR3. These data are taken from a study of blood T cell repertoires in COVID-19. Overall study: T cells, B-cell-depleted T cells, or PBMCs provided the cDNA or gDNA that served as material.

This CDR3 is 15 amino acids long. Germline V gene data show CDR1 as GTSNPN and CDR2 as SVGIG (reference sequence). V was clipped by 0 bases and J by 6 bases; unmatched bases: 3. Authors' data handling: The assay estimated nucleated cells by amplifying reference gene primers. Here immunoSEQ multiplex PCR was the method, and the copy in TCRdb shows in-frame clones only, minus some. The V and J calls and clone size were taken over from that table, and D and trimming were inferred from the DNA. The sample lists more than 250,000 clones; roughly 84% were seen once. The source material was peripheral blood. This TCR was recovered from a man in his fifties or sixties with active or convalescent COVID-19. J is TRBJ2-1 and V is TRBV30; 12 bases agree with TRBD2. The CDR3 is CAWSVRTSGVNEQFF. The CDR3 DNA follows: TGTGCCTGGAGTGTACGGACTAGCGGGGTCAATGAGCAGTTCTTC.